The rows below give T cell receptor beta chains drawn from one sample of a study of vaccination effects on CD4 cells after COVID-19. The repertoire was sequenced with immunoSEQ multiplex PCR; TCRdb's copy has only in-frame clones and lacks some. The sample contains nearly 30,000 clones, 60% to 80% of which appear only once. Their specific antigens are unknown. The sequences come from CD4+ T cells from PBMCs cultured with HCoV-229E spike peptides, collected after COVID-19 vaccination. These receptors all stem from a human donor who received a COVID-19 vaccine. Each CDR3 is given with its conserved first and last residue. D genes are given only for firm matches. Clone size is stated in some rows and not others, as once, few, many or a class when expanded.

v_gene: TRBV7-9
d_gene: TRBD2
abundance: -
j_gene: TRBJ2-1
CDR3aa: CASSLALGGTNEQFF
CDR3nt: TGTGCCAGCAGCTTAGCCTTGGGGGGGACCAATGAGCAGTTCTTC

v_gene: TRBV7-9
d_gene: TRBD2
abundance: -
j_gene: TRBJ2-2
CDR3aa: CASTASGRRNTGELFF
CDR3nt: TGTGCCAGCACGGCTAGCGGGCGGCGGAACACCGGGGAGCTGTTTTTT

v_gene: TRBV7-9
d_gene: -
abundance: few
j_gene: TRBJ1-2
CDR3aa: CASSPGRGANYGYTF
CDR3nt: TGTGCCAGCAGCCCCGGAAGGGGAGCGAACTATGGCTACACCTTC

v_gene: TRBV5-6
d_gene: -
abundance: -
j_gene: TRBJ2-4
CDR3aa: CASSSRYGNIQYF
CDR3nt: TGTGCCAGCAGCTCAAGGTATGGAAACATTCAGTACTTC

v_gene: TRBV6-5
d_gene: -
abundance: -
j_gene: TRBJ1-4
CDR3aa: CASSSRTEKLFF
CDR3nt: TGTGCCAGCAGCTCCAGGACCGAAAAACTGTTTTTT

v_gene: TRBV10-2
d_gene: -
abundance: -
j_gene: TRBJ2-4
CDR3aa: CASSESASAKNIQYF
CDR3nt: TGCGCCAGCAGTGAGAGCGCTAGTGCCAAAAACATTCAGTACTTC

v_gene: TRBV6-5
d_gene: -
abundance: -
j_gene: TRBJ2-1
CDR3aa: CASRESREQFF
CDR3nt: TGTGCCAGCAGGGAGTCTCGAGAGCAGTTCTTC

v_gene: TRBV1
d_gene: -
abundance: few
j_gene: TRBJ2-7
CDR3aa: CTSSAGGPRYEQYF
CDR3nt: TGCACCAGCAGCGCGGGAGGCCCTCGCTACGAGCAGTACTTC

v_gene: TRBV7-9
d_gene: -
abundance: -
j_gene: TRBJ2-5
CDR3aa: CASSLGSASYQETQYF
CDR3nt: TGTGCCAGCAGCTTAGGGTCGGCTAGCTACCAAGAGACCCAGTACTTC

v_gene: TRBV29-1
d_gene: -
abundance: -
j_gene: TRBJ2-2
CDR3aa: CSVDVGNTGELFF
CDR3nt: TGCAGCGTTGATGTGGGAAACACCGGGGAGCTGTTTTTT

v_gene: TRBV6-1
d_gene: TRBD2
abundance: -
j_gene: TRBJ2-5
CDR3aa: CASSELAGGQETQYF
CDR3nt: TGTGCCAGCAGTGAACTAGCGGGAGGGCAAGAGACCCAGTACTTC

v_gene: TRBV5-4
d_gene: TRBD2
abundance: -
j_gene: TRBJ2-1
CDR3aa: CASSLGGGGANEQFF
CDR3nt: TGTGCCAGCAGCCTCGGCGGCGGGGGGGCCAATGAGCAGTTCTTC

v_gene: TRBV11-2
d_gene: TRBD1
abundance: -
j_gene: TRBJ1-3
CDR3aa: CASRSDRDSGNTIYF
CDR3nt: TGTGCCAGCAGATCGGACAGGGACTCTGGAAACACCATATATTTT

v_gene: TRBV4-2
d_gene: TRBD2
abundance: -
j_gene: TRBJ2-3
CDR3aa: CASSPGAGLGTDTQYF
CDR3nt: TGTGCCAGCAGCCCAGGAGCGGGACTGGGTACAGATACGCAGTATTTT

v_gene: TRBV2
d_gene: -
abundance: once
j_gene: TRBJ2-4
CDR3aa: CASSDIQGGLDIQYF
CDR3nt: TGTGCCAGCAGTGATATCCAGGGGGGATTGGACATTCAGTACTTC

v_gene: TRBV19
d_gene: TRBD2
abundance: -
j_gene: TRBJ2-1
CDR3aa: CASHRGTNFRWGGSYNEQFF
CDR3nt: TGTGCCAGCCATCGAGGGACTAACTTCCGTTGGGGTGGCTCCTACAATGAGCAGTTCTTC

v_gene: TRBV19
d_gene: -
abundance: -
j_gene: TRBJ1-5
CDR3aa: CASSIGGYMAQPQHF
CDR3nt: TGTGCCAGTAGTATTGGGGGGTACATGGCTCAGCCCCAGCATTTT

v_gene: TRBV5-8
d_gene: -
abundance: -
j_gene: TRBJ2-3
CDR3aa: CASSFTDTQYF
CDR3nt: TGTGCCAGCAGCTTCACAGATACGCAGTATTTT

v_gene: TRBV11-2
d_gene: -
abundance: -
j_gene: TRBJ2-3
CDR3aa: CASSPGTSRGDTQYF
CDR3nt: TGTGCCAGCAGCCCCGGGACTTCCCGGGGGGATACGCAGTATTTT

v_gene: TRBV7-2
d_gene: TRBD1
abundance: few
j_gene: TRBJ1-5
CDR3aa: CASSSGQWNQPQHF
CDR3nt: TGTGCCAGCAGCTCGGGACAGTGGAATCAGCCCCAGCATTTT

v_gene: TRBV11-2
d_gene: TRBD2
abundance: -
j_gene: TRBJ2-5
CDR3aa: CASSLVGLAGGPLETQYF
CDR3nt: TGTGCCAGCAGCTTAGTGGGTTTAGCGGGAGGGCCATTGGAGACCCAGTACTTC

v_gene: TRBV19
d_gene: -
abundance: once
j_gene: TRBJ1-2
CDR3aa: CASRTQVHYGYTF
CDR3nt: TGTGCCAGTAGAACCCAGGTCCACTATGGCTACACCTTC

v_gene: TRBV7-8
d_gene: TRBD1
abundance: few
j_gene: TRBJ1-3
CDR3aa: CASRSGTASGNTIYF
CDR3nt: TGTGCCAGCAGATCCGGGACAGCCTCTGGAAACACCATATATTTT

v_gene: TRBV5-1
d_gene: -
abundance: few
j_gene: TRBJ2-3
CDR3aa: CASSFDRSTDTQYF
CDR3nt: TGCGCCAGCAGCTTCGACCGTAGCACAGATACGCAGTATTTT

v_gene: TRBV24-1
d_gene: -
abundance: -
j_gene: TRBJ1-4
CDR3aa: CATSGGGGTNEKLFF
CDR3nt: TGTGCCACCAGTGGCGGCGGGGGGACTAATGAAAAACTGTTTTTT

v_gene: TRBV11-2
d_gene: -
abundance: -
j_gene: TRBJ1-1
CDR3aa: CASSLDHGGPAEAFF
CDR3nt: TGTGCCAGCAGCTTAGATCATGGGGGGCCAGCTGAAGCTTTCTTT

v_gene: TRBV5-1
d_gene: -
abundance: -
j_gene: TRBJ2-3
CDR3aa: CASSGLPGPTDTQYF
CDR3nt: TGCGCCAGCAGCGGCCTTCCGGGCCCCACAGATACGCAGTATTTT

v_gene: TRBV24-1
d_gene: TRBD1
abundance: -
j_gene: TRBJ1-1
CDR3aa: CATSVTTGATSEAFF
CDR3nt: TGTGCCACCAGTGTCACGACAGGGGCCACTAGTGAAGCTTTCTTT

v_gene: TRBV21-1
d_gene: -
abundance: -
j_gene: TRBJ1-4
CDR3aa: CASPLGDRFEKLFF
CDR3nt: TGTGCCAGCCCTTTAGGGGACAGGTTCGAAAAACTGTTTTTT

v_gene: TRBV7-2
d_gene: TRBD2
abundance: -
j_gene: TRBJ2-7
CDR3aa: CASNFGGLSYEQYF
CDR3nt: TGTGCCAGCAACTTCGGGGGGTTATCCTACGAGCAGTACTTC

v_gene: TRBV29-1
d_gene: TRBD2
abundance: medium-sized
j_gene: TRBJ2-1
CDR3aa: CSVEDFGLAGNEQFF
CDR3nt: TGCAGCGTTGAAGACTTTGGACTAGCGGGGAATGAGCAGTTCTTC

v_gene: TRBV18
d_gene: -
abundance: -
j_gene: TRBJ1-5
CDR3aa: CASSLDSTNQPQHF
CDR3nt: TGTGCCAGCTCACTGGACAGCACTAATCAGCCCCAGCATTTT

v_gene: TRBV5-5
d_gene: -
abundance: -
j_gene: TRBJ1-4
CDR3aa: CASSEKTGFRKLFF
CDR3nt: TGTGCCAGCAGCGAAAAAACAGGGTTTCGAAAACTGTTTTTT

v_gene: TRBV5-1
d_gene: -
abundance: -
j_gene: TRBJ2-5
CDR3aa: CASSLAGGYGTQYF
CDR3nt: TGCGCCAGCAGCTTGGCAGGGGGGTACGGGACCCAGTACTTC

v_gene: TRBV20-1
d_gene: TRBD1
abundance: -
j_gene: TRBJ2-5
CDR3aa: CSASRQGRQETQYF
CDR3nt: TGCAGTGCTAGTCGACAGGGCCGCCAAGAGACCCAGTACTTC

v_gene: TRBV7-9
d_gene: -
abundance: -
j_gene: TRBJ2-3
CDR3aa: CALRAGTDTQYF
CDR3nt: TGTGCCTTGCGAGCGGGCACAGATACGCAGTATTTT

v_gene: TRBV20-1
d_gene: -
abundance: -
j_gene: TRBJ1-2
CDR3aa: CSATGTYGYTF
CDR3nt: TGCAGTGCCACAGGGACCTATGGCTACACCTTC

v_gene: TRBV7-6
d_gene: -
abundance: -
j_gene: TRBJ1-2
CDR3aa: CASSPSGPYGYTF
CDR3nt: TGTGCCAGCAGCCCCTCAGGTCCATATGGCTACACCTTC

v_gene: TRBV27
d_gene: -
abundance: -
j_gene: TRBJ1-2
CDR3aa: CASSNGDINYGYTF
CDR3nt: TGTGCCAGCAGCAATGGGGACATAAACTATGGCTACACCTTC

v_gene: TRBV6-5
d_gene: TRBD1
abundance: -
j_gene: TRBJ1-2
CDR3aa: CASREDRGPYGYTF
CDR3nt: TGTGCCAGCAGGGAGGACAGGGGACCCTATGGCTACACCTTC

v_gene: TRBV10-3
d_gene: TRBD1
abundance: -
j_gene: TRBJ1-1
CDR3aa: CAMTGELNTEAFF
CDR3nt: TGTGCCATGACAGGGGAGTTGAACACTGAAGCTTTCTTT